The clone carrying this T cell receptor (beta chain) was seen only once. This entry comes from a study of blood T cell repertoires in COVID-19. Looked up from germline, CDR1 is SGHVS and CDR2 is FNYEAQ. Trimming left V 1 base short and J 3 bases short, with 10 bases between. The CDR3 sequence is 15 residues long. The method was immunoSEQ multiplex PCR; TCRdb's version includes in-frame clones alone and lacks a portion of them. Found here are around 70,000 clones, around 79% of them singletons; the top ten hold around 27%. The material sequenced was peripheral blood. The sequence derives from a man aged 55 to 70 with active or convalescent COVID-19. The J gene is TRBJ1-3, the V gene TRBV7-6; D is ambiguous. In DNA, the CDR3 is TGTGCCAGCAGCTTAGGATCGGGGAGTGGAAACACCATATATTTT. This gives the protein CASSLGSGSGNTIYF. The entire variable domain, with the rest obtained from reference TRBV7-6 and TRBJ1-3, is as follows: GAGVSQSPRYKVTKRGQDVALRCDPISGHVSLYWYRQALGQGPEFLTYFNYEAQQDKSGLPNDRFSAERPEGSISTLTIQRTEQRDSAMYRCASSLGSGSGNTIYFGEGSWLTVV.